These 14 T cell receptor beta chains came from one sample sequenced in a study of CXCR3-negative and CXCR3-positive naive CD8 T cells. TRB cDNA libraries were made by UMI-labeled 5' RACE. No DNA is given; TCRdb re-called the 5' RACE reads and lists each CDR3 protein once. The sample data list under 50,000 distinct CDR3 sequences. The specimen was naive CXCR3- CD8+ T cells from blood. Subset specified: CD45RO-CCR7+CD27+CD95- naive CD8+ T cells lacking CXCR3 (TNR3-). The source of these receptors is a human donor in good health. Some clones in this sample may be carry-over from other donors' samples.

The chain has TRBV5-1 and TRBJ1-1; without DNA, the TCRdb call of TRBD1 cannot be checked. This CDR3 region has 15 residues. CDR1 SGHRS and CDR2 YFSETQ come from the germline V gene. CDR3 in amino acids: CASSLAGAENTEAFF.

The chain couples TRBV6-6 to TRBJ1-1. The germline V gene encodes CDR1 MNHNY and CDR2 SVGAGI (reference sequence). The CDR3 spans 12 residues. The CDR3 is CASSRLNTEAFF.

V gene TRBV29-1 combines with J gene TRBJ2-7. Germline assignment: CDR1 SQVTM and CDR2 ANQGSEA. The CDR3 totals 14 residues. The CDR3 protein is CSVEVSGISYEQYF.

J is TRBJ2-2 and V is TRBV4-2; TCRdb calls TRBD2, which cannot be checked without DNA. Per germline, CDR1 LGHNA and CDR2 YNFKEQ. The CDR3 sequence is 16 residues long. The CDR3 spells CASSLPGLADTGELFF.

This chain uses TRBV12-3 or TRBV12-4 with TRBJ1-1; TCRdb gives TRBD1 as the D gene, but with no DNA this cannot be confirmed. This CDR3 comprises 14 residues. The CDR3 loop is CASSVTGVGTEAFF.

The CDR3 loop reads CASSPTSGREETQYF. The V and J genes are TRBV7-7 and TRBJ2-5; TCRdb's D call of TRBD2 is untestable without DNA. The CDR3 spans 15 residues. Germline CDR1 is SSHAT and CDR2 is FNYEAQ (reference sequence).

The chain joins TRBV29-1 to TRBJ2-5; TCRdb calls TRBD1, which cannot be checked without DNA. Per the germline V gene, CDR1 is SQVTM and CDR2 is ANQGSEA. The CDR3 length is 14 residues. The chain's CDR3 is CSVEDRTGWGTQYF. Using reference TRBV29-1 and TRBJ2-5 for the parts outside the CDR3, the full variable domain is SAVISQKPSRDICQRGTSLTIQCQVDSQVTMMFWYRQQPGQSLTLIATANQGSEATYESGFVIDKFPISRPNLTFSTLTVSNMSPEDSSIYLCSVEDRTGWGTQYFGPGTRLLVL.

The CDR3 sequence: CASSQVDSLNQPQHF. The chain employs TRBV4-1 and TRBJ1-5; with no DNA, the TCRdb D assignment of TRBD1 cannot be verified. Germline values: CDR1 MGHRA, CDR2 YSYEKL. CDR3 size: 15 residues.

The chain employs TRBV6-5 and TRBJ2-1; TCRdb lists TRBD2, though no DNA is available to test this call. CDR3 length: 16 residues. Germline V gene lookup returns CDR1 MNHEY and CDR2 SVGAGI. CDR3 loop: CASSVRGPDYYNEQFF.

The chain links TRBV27 to TRBJ2-7; TCRdb outputs TRBD1, but without DNA this stays unchecked. Germline assignment: CDR1 MNHEY and CDR2 SMNVEV (reference sequence). The CDR3 is 14 residues long. CDR3 region: CASREGTGTYEQYF.

The rearrangement uses TRBV3-1 and TRBJ2-7; TCRdb proposes TRBD1, but this gene call is untestable without DNA. Germline V lookup: CDR1 LGHDT, CDR2 YNNKEL (reference sequence). The CDR3 is 14 residues long. The CDR3 sequence: CASSPVNRDYEQYF.

The chain carries TRBV6-2 or TRBV6-3 and TRBJ2-3; TCRdb returns TRBD2, unconfirmable since there is no DNA. This CDR3 has 16 amino acids. The germline CDR1 and CDR2 sequences are MNHEY and SVGEGT. The CDR3 loop reads CASSRLAGGRTDTQYF.

The chain carries TRBV28 and TRBJ2-7; there is no DNA to check the TCRdb D call of TRBD1. There are 13 residues in the CDR3. Per the germline V gene, CDR1 is MDHEN and CDR2 is SYDVKM. CDR3 sequence reads: CASSFFRVSEQYF.

J is TRBJ2-7 and V is TRBV28. CDR1 is MDHEN, CDR2 SYDVKM, per germline. This CDR3 spans 14 amino acids. This CDR3 reads CASSLSTSGDEQYF.